By frequency, the clone carrying this T cell receptor (beta chain) is medium-sized. Its antigen remains unknown. Libraries for TCR beta were constructed using UMI-labeled 5' RACE. TCRdb reprocessed the 5' RACE reads, with one entry per CDR3 protein and no DNA. This sample carries roughly 10,000 distinct CDR3 sequences, with around 20% going to the ten biggest clones. The record originates from a study of human CD8 memory T cell subsets. Study-wide findings and caveats: Overlapping only minimally, the repertoires of stem-like memory and precursor exhausted T cells were largely separate from each other. Greater diversity was suggested by Chao1 estimates for stem-like memory T cells than for precursor exhausted T cells. In contrast to effector memory cells, stem-like memory and precursor exhausted T cells had similarly high diversity.

RNA was isolated from duplicate vials, each containing about 150,000 sorted CD8+ T cells, for every subset. The receptor was isolated from a human donor in good health. Specimen: CD8+ T cells from PBMCs.

The CDR3 loop is CATSYGRDQPQHF. This chain links TRBV15 with TRBJ1-5. The CDR3 totals 13 residues. CDR1 LNHNV and CDR2 YYDKDF come from the germline V gene (reference sequence).